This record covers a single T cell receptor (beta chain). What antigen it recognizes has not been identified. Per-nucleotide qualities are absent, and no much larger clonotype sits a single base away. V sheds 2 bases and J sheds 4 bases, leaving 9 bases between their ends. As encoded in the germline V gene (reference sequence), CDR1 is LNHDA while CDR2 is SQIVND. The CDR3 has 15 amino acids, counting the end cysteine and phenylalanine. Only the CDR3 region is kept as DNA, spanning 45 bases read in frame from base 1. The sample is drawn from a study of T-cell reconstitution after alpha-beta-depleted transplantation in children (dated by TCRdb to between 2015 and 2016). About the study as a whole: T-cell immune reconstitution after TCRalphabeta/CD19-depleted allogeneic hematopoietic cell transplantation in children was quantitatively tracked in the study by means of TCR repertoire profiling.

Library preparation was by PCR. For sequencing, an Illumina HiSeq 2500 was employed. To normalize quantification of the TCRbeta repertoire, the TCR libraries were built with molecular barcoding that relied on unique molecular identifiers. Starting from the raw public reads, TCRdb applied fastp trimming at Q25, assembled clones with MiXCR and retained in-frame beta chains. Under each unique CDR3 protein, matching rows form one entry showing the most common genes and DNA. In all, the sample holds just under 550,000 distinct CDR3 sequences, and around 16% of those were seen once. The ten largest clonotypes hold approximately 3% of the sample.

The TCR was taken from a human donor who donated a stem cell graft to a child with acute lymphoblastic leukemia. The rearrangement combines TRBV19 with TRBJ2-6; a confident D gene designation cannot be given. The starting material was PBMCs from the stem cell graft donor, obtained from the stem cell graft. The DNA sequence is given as TGTGCCAGTAGTATATTGCGACTCGGGGCCAACGTCCTGACTTTC. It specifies CASSILRLGANVLTF.